This T cell receptor beta chain originates from a study of graft-versus-host responses after intestinal transplantation. Sequencing used immunoSEQ multiplex PCR; TCRdb keeps in-frame clones, though not all of them. The repertoire holds 90,000 or so clones, with 82% as singletons. In regard to this clone: Antigen: not known.

Looked up from germline, CDR1 is MNHEY and CDR2 is SVGAGI. The length of the CDR3 is 15 residues. This receptor was taken from a human donor who received an intestinal transplant. The rearrangement uses TRBV6-5 and TRBJ2-5, with 14 positions matching TRBD2. The J call is doubtful: the DNA matches TRBJ2-7 better. The sample here was unstimulated CD4+ T cells sorted from spleen or lymph node cells, taken before intestinal transplant. DNA for the CDR3: TGTGCCAGCAGAACGGGACTAGCGGGAGTGGGCGAGCAGTACTTC. It translates to CASRTGLAGVGEQYF.